This is a list of T cell receptor beta chains from one sample in a study of T cell repertoires in ileal Crohn's disease. The data were produced by immunoSEQ multiplex PCR, yet TCRdb's version contains in-frame clones alone and is incomplete. The sample carries about 12,000 clones, 70% to 80% recorded once. The specimen was ileal tissue. The source is an adult with Crohn's disease. The CDR3 runs from the conserved cysteine through the conserved F or W. D genes are given only for firm matches. Clone size is not always given. Where it is, it says once, few, many or a class for expanded clones.

TRBV9	TRBJ2-1	NA	NA	TGTGCCAGCAGCGTAGCTTTGGACATCCGGAGCTCCTACAATGAGCAGTTCTTC	CASSVALDIRSSYNEQFF
TRBV5-1	TRBJ1-1	NA	NA	TGCGCCAGCAGCCCTGGGGCGGGGCTGATGAACACTGAAGCTTTCTTT	CASSPGAGLMNTEAFF
TRBV11-1	TRBJ2-1	NA	TRBD2	TGTGCCAGCAGCTTCTATACTAGCGGATATTCCAATGAGCAGTTCTTC	CASSFYTSGYSNEQFF
TRBV5-6	TRBJ1-2	NA	NA	TGTGCCAGCAGCTGGGAGGGATCCTATGGCTACACCTTC	CASSWEGSYGYTF
TRBV29-1	TRBJ2-3	NA	TRBD2	TGCAGCGTTGTGGGGACTAGCGTGCCAGATACGCAGTATTTT	CSVVGTSVPDTQYF
TRBV29-1	TRBJ2-7	NA	TRBD2	TGCAGCGTTGAAGAGGGGACTAGCGGGAGTTCCTACGAGCAGTACTTC	CSVEEGTSGSSYEQYF
TRBV30	TRBJ1-2	NA	NA	TGTGCCTGGAGTTTCGGGGTGGACTATGGCTACACCTTC	CAWSFGVDYGYTF
TRBV15	TRBJ2-3	NA	TRBD2	TGTGCCACCAGCAGACAGAGCGGGGGGGCAGATACGCAGTATTTT	CATSRQSGGADTQYF
TRBV13	TRBJ2-3	NA	TRBD2	TGTGCCAGCAGCTTAGCGGGGGGGCGGGTCACAGATACGCAGTATTTT	CASSLAGGRVTDTQYF
TRBV18	TRBJ1-3	NA	TRBD1	TGTGCCAGCTCACCAGGGACAGCAGGAAACACCATATATTTT	CASSPGTAGNTIYF
TRBV25-1	TRBJ1-4	NA	NA	TGTGCCAGCAGTGAATATGGGGGCGTGGGGGGGGAAAAACTGTTTTTT	CASSEYGGVGGEKLFF
TRBV28	TRBJ1-2	NA	NA	TGTGCCAGCAGTTTCGGACACCAGTATGGCTACACCTTC	CASSFGHQYGYTF
TRBV10-3	TRBJ1-4	NA	TRBD1	TGTGCCATCAGCTCCGGGACAGGGAATGAAAAACTGTTTTTT	CAISSGTGNEKLFF
TRBV1	TRBJ1-1	NA	NA	TGCACCAGCAGCCAAGACCCGGGACAGGGGTACGACACTGAAGCTTTCTTT	CTSSQDPGQGYDTEAFF
TRBV11-3	TRBJ2-3	NA	NA	TGTGCCAGCAGCTTAGTGCGGTGGGGCACAGATACGCAGTATTTT	CASSLVRWGTDTQYF
TRBV6-1	TRBJ2-3	NA	TRBD2	TGTGCCAGCAGTGAACGGGGGAGGGCTACAGATACGCAGTATTTT	CASSERGRATDTQYF
TRBV10-2	TRBJ2-7	NA	NA	TGCGCCAGCAACGAGGCGGGCTCCGGGAGAACCTACGAGCAGTACTTC	CASNEAGSGRTYEQYF
TRBV5-6	TRBJ1-2	NA	TRBD1	TGTGCCAGCAGCTTGGCTCCGGGACAGGGCTATGGCTACACCTTC	CASSLAPGQGYGYTF
TRBV28	TRBJ1-2	NA	NA	TGTGCCAGCAGTTTGGCACAGGTAAACTATGGCTACACCTTC	CASSLAQVNYGYTF
TRBV10-3	TRBJ2-7	NA	TRBD2	TGTGCCATCAGTGGGGGGACTAGCGGGAGAGGCGAGCAGTACTTC	CAISGGTSGRGEQYF
TRBV5-1	TRBJ1-5	NA	NA	TGCGCCAGCAGCTTGGACAGGGGCAATCAGCCCCAGCATTTT	CASSLDRGNQPQHF
TRBV9	TRBJ1-6	NA	NA	TGTGCCAGCAGTGCAGTTAATTCACCCCTCCACTTT	CASSAVNSPLHF
TRBV5-4	TRBJ2-3	once	NA	TGTGCCAGCAGCTTGGGGAGCTCAGATACGCAGTATTTT	CASSLGSSDTQYF
TRBV6-5	TRBJ2-7	NA	TRBD1	TGTGCCAGCAGTACCGGGGACAGGGGGTGGTACGAGCAGTACTTC	CASSTGDRGWYEQYF